The 30 T cell receptor beta chains below come from one sample, sequenced in a study of blood T cells in healthy people across ages. The use of a sample-barcoded 5' primer and a J-beta primer mix characterized a second PCR of about 7 to 12 cycles. TCRdb reanalysed the 5' RACE reads using MiXCR and keeps one entry per CDR3 protein. The sample consists of about 650,000 distinct CDR3 sequences, approximately 30% of them appearing once. What was sequenced was blood. All receptors derive from a woman aged 80 or over in good health.

Many counts were recorded for this clonotype. This chain uses TRBV12-3 or TRBV12-4 with TRBJ2-7, with unresolved D. There are 13 residues in the CDR3. V lost 7 bases, J lost 1 base, and 11 bases lay in between. The CDR3 DNA reads as TGTGCCAGCATGGTAGCAGTGTCCTACGAGCAGTACTTC. It is translated as CASMVAVSYEQYF.

This clonotype was recorded at least ten times. The J gene is TRBJ2-7, the V gene TRBV6-2 or TRBV6-3; maybe TRBD2 (5 bases). This CDR3 region has 15 residues. The ends were cut back, 4 bases at V and 2 bases at J, with 15 bases in the middle. Germline V gives CDR1 MNHEY, CDR2 SVGEGT. CDR3 protein: CASSFGGFGAYEQYF. Here the CDR3 DNA reads TGTGCCAGCAGTTTCGGAGGTTTCGGGGCCTACGAGCAGTACTTC.

This clonotype was seen at least ten times. The chain employs TRBV4-1 and TRBJ2-7; 9 nucleotides align to TRBD1. There are 14 residues in the CDR3. Trimming removed 1 base from V and 4 bases from J; junction bases left unmatched: 2. CDR1 and CDR2 from the germline V gene are MGHRA and YSYEKL. CDR3 bases: TGCGCCAGCAGCCAAGCGGGACAGGGTTACGAGCAGTACTTC. Its translation is CASSQAGQGYEQYF.

This clonotype was recorded at least ten times. The gene calls are TRBV5-8 and TRBJ2-1; 14 bases agree with TRBD2. Trimming removed 4 bases from V and 8 bases from J; junction bases left unmatched: 8. The CDR3 has 16 residues. Per germline, CDR1 SGHTS and CDR2 YDEGEE. CDR3 sequence (DNA): TGTGCCAGCAGCACCGGGACTAGCGGGGGAAGCGATGAGCAGTTCTTC. Translated: CASSTGTSGGSDEQFF.

This clonotype was seen ten or more times. This chain joins TRBV4-3 and TRBJ1-2; perhaps TRBD1 as D (5 bases). This CDR3 comprises 14 residues. From germline, CDR1 is LGHNA and CDR2 YSLEER. V was shortened by 4 bases and J by 0 bases, with 9 bases between the two germline ends. The CDR3 sequence is CASSPRGANYGYTF. The CDR3 nucleotides are TGCGCCAGCAGCCCCCGAGGGGCTAACTATGGCTACACCTTC.

This clonotype was observed many times. The DNA for the CDR3 is TGTGCCAGCAGCGTAGGGATGGGGTCCTACGAGCAGTACTTC. The encoded protein is CASSVGMGSYEQYF. This sequence joins TRBV9 and TRBJ2-7; D is undetermined. Germline V lookup: CDR1 SGDLS, CDR2 YYNGEE. V was pared by 0 bases and J by 1 base, with 8 bases between. The CDR3 spans 14 residues.

Many counts were recorded for this clonotype. The chain employs TRBV20-1 and TRBJ2-3; 11 bases agree with TRBD2. V trimming: 3 bases; J trimming: 2 bases; junction bases outside the gene matches: 7. Germline CDR1 DFQATT, CDR2 SNEGSKA (reference sequence). The CDR3 contains 16 residues. The CDR3 DNA is TGCAGTGCTAGCGTTGTAGCGGGGGGGCCCACAGATACGCAGTATTTT. It translates to CSASVVAGGPTDTQYF.

This clonotype turned up a few times. The chain uses TRBV7-2 and TRBJ2-2, with D tentatively TRBD2 (6 bases). Trimming removed 6 bases from V and 0 bases from J, with 14 bases in between. Germline CDR1 SGHTA, CDR2 FQGNSA. This CDR3 region has 16 residues. The CDR3: CASRPLPGANTGELFF. The CDR3 DNA reads TGTGCCAGCAGACCTTTGCCGGGAGCGAACACCGGGGAGCTGTTTTTT.

In its sample, this clonotype was seen many times. The gene calls are TRBV7-2 and TRBJ2-1; possibly TRBD2 for D (5 bases). CDR1 and CDR2 from the germline V gene are SGHTA and FQGNSA. Trimming cost V 7 bases and J 1 base, with 11 bases left between them. The CDR3 length is 14 residues. CDR3 in amino acids: CASIVGGSYNEQFF. CDR3 sequence (DNA): TGTGCCAGCATCGTCGGCGGGTCCTACAATGAGCAGTTCTTC.

This clonotype was counted a few times. The rearrangement uses TRBV7-9 and TRBJ1-4, with D tentatively TRBD1 (5 bases). V was cut by 5 bases and J by 7 bases, with 17 bases left in between. The CDR3 loop spans 15 amino acids. Germline V gene sequence: CDR1 SEHNR, CDR2 FQNEAQ (reference sequence). The CDR3 protein is CASSPLGDEVEKLFF. The CDR3 DNA is TGTGCCAGCAGCCCGCTGGGGGATGAGGTTGAAAAACTGTTTTTT.

About this clonotype: Relative to the germline gene, one junction end is altered; a read error may explain this. The chain couples TRBV18 to TRBJ1-5; D gene ambiguous. Per the germline V gene, CDR1 is KGHSH and CDR2 is LQKENI. This CDR3 is 13 amino acids long. Here the CDR3 reads CVSSPAWSQPQHF. CDR3 nucleotide sequence: TGTGTCAGCTCACCGGCATGGAGCCAGCCCCAGCATTTT.

This clonotype was observed a handful of times. V is TRBV7-7 and J is TRBJ2-5, with 8 bases lining up with TRBD1. The trim removed 4 bases at V and 4 bases at J, leaving 8 bases unmatched. This CDR3 contains 15 residues. Germline V CDR1 and CDR2: SSHAT, FNYEAQ (reference sequence). The CDR3 nucleotides are TGTGCCAGCAGCTCGACAGGGGCGGTCACAGAGACCCAGTACTTC. Translation: CASSSTGAVTETQYF. Full variable domain (missing parts from reference TRBV7-7 and TRBJ2-5): GAGVSQSPRYKVTKRGQDVTLRCDPISSHATLYWYQQALGQGPEFLTYFNYEAQPDKSGLPSDRFSAERPEGSISTLTIQRTEQRDSAMYRCASSSTGAVTETQYFGPGTRLLVL.

This clonotype occurred a few times. The CDR3 nucleotides are TGTGCCAGCAGCTTGTTTACTGGGGCCAACGCCCTGGCTTTC. It is translated as CASSLFTGANALAF. This sequence joins TRBV12-1 and TRBJ2-6. TRBV12-1 is shown as a pseudogene. This CDR3 spans 14 amino acids.

This rearrangement joins TRBV5-6 to TRBJ2-5, with TRBD1 matching 10 bases. This CDR3 has 15 residues. Germline CDR1 is SGHDT and CDR2 is YYEEEE. Trimming cost V 3 bases and J 5 bases; bases outside gene matches: 7. The CDR3 is CASSYRDRGPETQYF. In DNA form, the CDR3 reads TGTGCCAGCAGCTACCGGGACAGGGGCCCGGAGACCCAGTACTTC.

This clonotype was seen repeatedly, ten times or more. The genes are TRBV3-1 and TRBJ1-1; a possible D gene is TRBD1 (5 bases). With 0 bases removed from V and 8 bases from J, the gap between germline ends came to 10 bases. Germline CDR1 LGHDT, CDR2 YNNKEL (reference sequence). The CDR3 covers 13 residues. DNA of the CDR3: TGTGCCAGCAGCCAAGAAGGGGCACGCGAAGCTTTCTTT. Its protein product is CASSQEGAREAFF.

With regard to this clonotype: With a much larger clone just one base away, this may be a read error. The V gene is TRBV2, the J gene TRBJ2-4, with D tentatively TRBD1 (5 bases). The CDR3 length is 15 residues. Trimming cost V 4 bases and J 13 bases, with 23 bases left between them. Germline CDR1 reads SNHLY; CDR2 reads FYNNEI. DNA of the CDR3: TGTGCCAGCAGTGGGGAAGTGGTCTGGGGCAATGAGCAGTACTTC. It codes for CASSGEVVWGNEQYF.

The chain recombines TRBV27 with TRBJ2-3, with 8 bases identical to TRBD2. Trimming cost V 3 bases and J 2 bases; bases outside gene matches: 10. CDR1 and CDR2 from the germline V gene are MNHEY and SMNVEV (reference sequence). This CDR3 region has 17 residues. CDR3 coding DNA: TGTGCCAGCAGTTTTAATATACGGGGGGGGTACACAGATACGCAGTATTTT. The encoded protein is CASSFNIRGGYTDTQYF.

The V and J genes are TRBV5-1 and TRBJ2-3; 8 bases are a match to TRBD1. V lost 3 bases, J lost 4 bases, and 7 bases stayed unmatched. There are 15 residues in the CDR3. Germline CDR1 and CDR2: SGHRS and YFSETQ. The CDR3 bases are TGCGCCAGCAGCTCCGCCGGGACAGGCCCAGATACGCAGTATTTT. Protein sequence: CASSSAGTGPDTQYF.

This clonotype was recorded only once. One end of the junction varies from germline; a read error may be responsible. The chain carries TRBV7-9 and TRBJ2-5; the D is unclear. Near its end, the DNA agrees better with TRBJ2-7, so the J call may be wrong. The CDR3 consists of 14 residues. Germline V CDR1 and CDR2: SEHNR, FQNEAQ (reference sequence). The DNA of the CDR3 is TGTGCCGGCAGCTTGTCCACTCACTCATACGAGCAGTACTTC. Its translation: CAGSLSTHSYEQYF.

As for this clonotype: Since a much larger clone is just one base distant, this may be a read error. The chain links TRBV29-1 to TRBJ2-7; D tentatively fits TRBD1 or TRBD2 (5 bases each). Germline V gene sequence: CDR1 SQVTM, CDR2 ANQGSEA. V was trimmed by 5 bases and J by 7 bases, leaving 12 bases between them. There are 11 residues in the CDR3. DNA of the CDR3: TGCAGCGTTCAGACAGCGGATGAGCAGTACTTC. This codes for CSVQTADEQYF.

This clonotype was detected ten times or more. This chain joins TRBV6-5 and TRBJ2-3; D ambiguous. The CDR3 contains 14 residues. CDR1 and CDR2 (germline): MNHEY, SVGAGI. Trimming cost V 6 bases and J 0 bases, with 10 bases left between them. DNA of the CDR3: TGTGCCAGCAGAGAGACATATAGCACAGATACGCAGTATTTT. Protein product: CASRETYSTDTQYF.

This clonotype appeared once. A much larger clone lies one base from this, so it may be a read error. This chain uses TRBV5-6 with TRBJ2-5; no reliable D call. Trimming cost V 7 bases and J 11 bases, with 21 bases left between them. This CDR3 has 13 amino acids. Looked up from germline, CDR1 is SGHDT and CDR2 is YYEEEE. The CDR3 sequence is CASEKAPYNEQYF. DNA of the CDR3: TGTGCCAGCGAAAAGGCTCCCTACAATGAGCAGTACTTC.

This clonotype was observed many times. The rearrangement links TRBV20-1 to TRBJ1-2; perhaps TRBD1 as D (6 bases). CDR1 and CDR2 (germline): DFQATT, SNEGSKA (reference sequence). V lost 3 bases and J lost 4, with 12 bases in between. This CDR3 is built from 13 residues. Here the CDR3 DNA reads TGCAGTGCTAGGGCACAGGGTCCCTATGGCTACACCTTC. This encodes CSARAQGPYGYTF.

The chain is built from TRBV12-3 or TRBV12-4 and TRBJ2-3; D is perhaps TRBD1 (6 bases). Between the trimmed V and J ends, which lost 5 bases and 0 bases, there was a span of 15 bases. The CDR3 runs to 16 residues. The CDR3 here is CASSLGETGSTDTQYF. The CDR3 nucleotides are TGTGCCAGCAGTCTTGGAGAGACAGGTAGCACAGATACGCAGTATTTT.

This clonotype was counted between two and nine times. The chain uses TRBV5-6 and TRBJ2-4, with a tentative D call TRBD2 (5 bases). The DNA end is a closer match to TRBJ2-7, so the J assignment may be wrong. The CDR3 has 15 residues. CDR1 and CDR2 from the germline V gene are SGHDT and YYEEEE. The DNA of the CDR3 is TGTGCCAGCAGCCAGAAGCGGAACTCTTTCTACGAGCAGTACTTC. It codes for CASSQKRNSFYEQYF.

The sample holds many counts of this clonotype. The chain uses TRBV5-1 and TRBJ2-5, with 9 bases aligning to TRBD2. Trimming took 4 bases from V and 4 from J; bases not matched to a gene: 5. Germline assignment: CDR1 SGHRS and CDR2 YFSETQ. This CDR3 spans 14 amino acids. This CDR3 is CASSAAGGGETQYF. CDR3 DNA: TGCGCCAGCAGCGCAGCGGGGGGCGGAGAGACCCAGTACTTC.

V gene TRBV7-2 combines with J gene TRBJ2-5; 15 bases fit TRBD2. The CDR3 covers 16 residues. The ends lost 4 bases at V and 4 bases at J; junction bases unmatched: 4. Germline values: CDR1 SGHTA, CDR2 FQGNSA. CDR3 in DNA: TGTGCCAGCAGCTCGGGGACTAGCGGGGGGTTAGAGACCCAGTACTTC. Translated, it gives CASSSGTSGGLETQYF.

This clonotype occurred many times. The chain has TRBV9 and TRBJ2-5, with 9 bases lining up with TRBD1. J gave up 2 bases and V 0 bases, and 11 bases lay outside the gene matches. The CDR3 extends over 18 amino acids. Germline V gives CDR1 SGDLS, CDR2 YYNGEE. This CDR3 is CASSVEPPGQGGQETQYF. The CDR3 DNA reads as TGTGCCAGCAGCGTAGAGCCGCCGGGACAGGGTGGGCAAGAGACCCAGTACTTC.

Many counts were recorded for this clonotype. The genes are TRBV5-5 and TRBJ2-7; a weak D match, TRBD2 (6 bases). V dropped 4 bases and J dropped 5 bases, with 13 bases sitting between them. Germline V gene sequence: CDR1 SGHKS, CDR2 YYEKEE (reference sequence). The CDR3 sequence is 13 residues long. CDR3: CASSPLASNEQYF. The CDR3 region has the DNA TGTGCCAGCAGCCCGCTAGCGTCGAACGAGCAGTACTTC. The variable domain in full, completed from reference TRBV5-5 and TRBJ2-7, reads DAGVTQSPTHLIKTRGQQVTLRCSPISGHKSVSWYQQVLGQGPQFIFQYYEKEERGRGNFPDRFSARQFPNYSSELNVNALLLGDSALYLCASSPLASNEQYFGPGTRLTVT.

There are a few counts of this clonotype. Being one base from a much bigger clone, this may be a read error. The chain couples TRBV6-2 or TRBV6-3 to TRBJ1-1; the match to TRBD1 covers 8 bases. CDR1 and CDR2 from the germline V gene are MNHEY and SVGEGT. The CDR3 runs to 13 residues. The chain's CDR3 is CVTKDRAGAEAFF. The CDR3 DNA sequence: TGTGTCACCAAGGACAGGGCGGGTGCTGAAGCTTTCTTT.